Included here is one T cell receptor beta chain sequence, with context. Which antigen it targets is not known. One base away there is no much larger clone; base qualities are not given. The data are from a study of blood T cell repertoires in COVID-19 (dated by TCRdb to the early 2020s). A note on the overall study: The collaborator samples originated in the United States, Italy and Spain and spanned the acute and convalescent phases of COVID-19. The material from the prospective study consisted of cDNA or gDNA derived from T cells, B-cell-depleted T cells, or PBMCs. Subjects who had been exposed to COVID-19, were actively infected with it, or had recovered from it provided the deeply sampled blood TCRbeta repertoires that made up the dataset. The repertoires were released in a freely available public database meant as a resource for research on the immune response to SARS-CoV-2. The samples were drawn from the first 160 participants of the ongoing ImmuneRACE study and from roughly 1,300 subjects provided by 6 global collaborators. Nearly every sample came with metadata listing a de-identified subject ID, COVID-19 status, age in years and sex. Where available, HLA class I and class II types were taken from metadata supplied by the sample provider and were not determined by assay-based typing.

The germline ends are 15 bases apart after V is trimmed by 0 bases and J by 4 bases. The CDR3 contains 16 residues, cysteine and phenylalanine counted. Only the CDR3 DNA stays, 48 bases, in frame from base 1. TCRbeta CDR3 regions were amplified from genomic DNA using the immunoSEQ Assay, a bias-controlled multiplex PCR. The authors' analysis ran thus. The number of nucleated cells in each sample was estimated from the amplification of reference gene primers within the assay. Sequence reads were collapsed and filtered to measure the absolute abundance of every unique TCRbeta CDR3 rearrangement. Productive Simpson clonality was computed per sample as the square root of Simpson's diversity index over productive rearrangements. TCRdb's version of the immuneACCESS table is confined to in-frame rearrangements and falls short of the full clone set. An unresolved V gene accounts for under half of the shortfall where checked; the remainder is of unknown origin. That table gives V, J and clone size, and the DNA gave D and trimming. The sample includes around 330,000 clones, with about nine tenths observed a single time. Approximately 9.4% of the sample belongs to the ten largest clones.

Participants in the prospective study were enrolled through a virtual design, were aged roughly 18 to 90 years, and lived in roughly 26 United States geographic areas. To assign participants to cohorts, the prospective study relied on clinical history that participants themselves reported in a screening survey and a study questionnaire. For ImmuneRACE Cohort 3, a participant was defined as recovered based on two consecutive negative NP/OP PCR tests, clearance by a healthcare professional, or resolution of symptoms. In the prospective study, whole blood, serum and a nasopharyngeal or oropharyngeal swab were collected from each participant by mobile phlebotomists. Prospective study participants could optionally give additional blood draws and questionnaires over an approximately 2-month period. Blood samples from the prospective study were shipped frozen or at room temperature prior to DNA extraction.

General conclusions and limits of the study: How much clinical and demographic metadata was included differed by source and by participant, and the metadata was provided uncurated.

The V gene is TRBV23-1 and the J gene is TRBJ1-1; TRBD1 is a weak D gene call, 5 bases matching. TRBV23-1 is an ORF for which the function is uncertain. This TCR derives from a woman in her thirties or forties who had recovered from COVID-19. The sequencing input was PBMCs or T cells enriched from blood (not recorded which). The DNA sequence is TGCGCCAGCAGTCAATCAAAAGGGGTAGAGAGCACTGAAGCTTTCTTT. The resulting protein is CASSQSKGVESTEAFF.